The clone carrying this TCR beta chain was found once. This entry comes from a study of technical replicates of blood from a handful of donors. The repertoire was sequenced with immunoSEQ multiplex PCR; TCRdb's copy has only in-frame clones and lacks some. The sample has some 70,000 clones, under 98% seen once. The CDR3 runs 15 residues. Germline V CDR1 and CDR2: MNHEY, SVGAGI. V lost 7 bases and J lost 1, with 15 bases in between. The V call is TRBV6-5, the J call TRBJ2-3, with unresolved D. The sample consisted of T cells isolated from PBMCs. This clonotype was obtained from a human donor in good health. CDR3 sequence: CASKSSWAGTDTQYF. The DNA for the CDR3 is TGTGCCAGCAAGTCGTCGTGGGCCGGCACAGATACGCAGTATTTT.